A single sample gave rise to the 26 T cell receptor beta chains below, sequenced in a study of T cells in Graves' hyperthyroidism and ophthalmopathy. The source material, RNA transcripts, was used to amplify TCR beta CDR3 regions. The HTBI set primed first-round TCR CDR3 RT-PCR. Via MiXCR, TCRdb re-called the multiplex PCR reads, giving one row per CDR3 protein. The sample lists about 840,000 distinct CDR3 sequences; 38% were seen once. Material for sequencing was blood. These receptors were collected from a man aged 18-30 years with Graves' hyperthyroidism.

In its sample, this clonotype was seen many times. This rearrangement joins TRBV29-1 to TRBJ1-2; TRBD1 aligns across 9 bases. With 7 bases clipped from V and 4 bases from J, the junction kept 13 bases outside the gene matches. CDR1 is SQVTM and CDR2 is ANQGSEA in the germline V gene. The CDR3 length is 15 residues. CDR3 protein: CSARTGAHSSYGYTF. The CDR3 nucleotides read TGCAGCGCACGGACAGGGGCCCACTCTAGCTATGGCTACACCTTC.

This chain uses TRBV27 with TRBJ1-2; no clear D. The germline V and J ends were trimmed by 8 bases and 4 bases, with 8 bases remaining between them. The germline V gene has CDR1 MNHEY and CDR2 SMNVEV (reference sequence). CDR3 size: 11 residues. The CDR3 sequence: CASGSPYGYTF. As DNA, the CDR3 is TGTGCCAGCGGGAGTCCCTATGGCTACACCTTC.

This clonotype has at least ten counts. V gene TRBV5-4 combines with J gene TRBJ2-5, with unresolved D. CDR3 size: 13 residues. Trimming left V 6 bases short and J 3 bases short, with 12 bases between. Germline CDR1 reads SGHNT; CDR2 reads YYREEE (reference sequence). Written as DNA, the CDR3 is TGTGCCAGCACCCCCTCGATCGAAGAGACCCAGTACTTC. It encodes CASTPSIEETQYF.

This clonotype was detected only a few times. This chain uses TRBV11-2 with TRBJ1-1, with TRBD1 as a possible D gene (6 bases). The CDR3 spans 18 residues. The germline CDR1 and CDR2 sequences are SGHAT and FQNNGV. V gave up 5 bases and J gave up 4 bases, with 26 bases separating them. The CDR3 DNA follows: TGTGCCAGCAGCCACTTAAGGTTCCGGGCCGGGGGCAGCACTGAAGCTTTCTTT. Its protein product is CASSHLRFRAGGSTEAFF.

The chain combines TRBV2 with TRBJ1-3, with 10 bases aligning to TRBD1. There are 17 residues in the CDR3. After removal of 4 bases from V and 0 bases from J, the junction contained 6 bases not matched to a gene. The V gene's germline CDR1 is SNHLY and CDR2 FYNNEI. CDR3 sequence reads: CASSVNRDRGSGNTIYF. The CDR3 nucleotides read TGTGCCAGCAGTGTTAACAGGGACAGGGGCTCTGGAAACACCATATATTTT. Drawing the rest from reference TRBV2 and TRBJ1-3, the complete variable domain is EPEVTQTPSHQVTQMGQEVILRCVPISNHLYFYWYRQILGQKVEFLVSFYNNEISEKSEIFDDQFSVERPDGSNFTLKIRSTKLEDSAMYFCASSVNRDRGSGNTIYFGEGSWLTVV.

In regard to this clonotype: Its ends do not fully match the called genes, so a read error is possible. The chain recombines TRBV10-3 with TRBJ2-5; the match to TRBD2 covers 13 bases. The CDR3 is 19 residues long. Germline lookup yields CDR1 ENHRY and CDR2 SYGVKD. The CDR3 DNA follows: TGTGCCAGCAGTCTCCGTACTAGCGGGAGGGCCGAGGGTCTAGAGACCCAGTACTTC. It translates to CASSLRTSGRAEGLETQYF.

The CDR3 is CASKVGLGYTF. The CDR3 DNA is TGTGCCAGCAAAGTGGGCCTTGGCTACACCTTC. The chain is built from TRBV2 and TRBJ1-2; D gene uncertain. Per the germline V gene, CDR1 is SNHLY and CDR2 is FYNNEI. V lost 7 bases to trimming and J lost 7 bases, with 10 bases between them. The length of the CDR3 is 11 residues.

J is TRBJ2-5 and V is TRBV2; TRBD1 might be the D (6 bases). V was shortened by 5 bases and J by 3 bases, with 16 bases between the two germline ends. The CDR3 consists of 15 residues. The germline V gene encodes CDR1 SNHLY and CDR2 FYNNEI. CDR3 DNA: TGTGCCAGCAGTTTATCGTGGGGGCTAAAAGAGACCCAGTACTTC. This sequence encodes CASSLSWGLKETQYF.

The chain recombines TRBV7-6 with TRBJ2-7; 9 bases fit TRBD2. CDR1 is SGHVS, CDR2 FNYEAQ, per germline. The V and J ends lost 5 bases and 2 bases, in that order; junction bases with no gene match: 7. The CDR3 is 15 amino acids. The CDR3 region has the DNA TGTGCCAGCAGCAACTTAGCGGGGGATGCCTACGAGCAGTACTTC. It translates to CASSNLAGDAYEQYF.

Note on this clonotype: It is likely a read error, because the conserved phenylalanine at the end of the CDR3 is missing. No DNA is shown, since the ends of the CDR3 on it are uncertain; the CDR3 is the one TCRdb lists. The V gene is TRBV7-9, the J gene TRBJ1-2; the table's D call of TRBD1 was not tested on the DNA. The CDR3 length is 9 residues, termini included. Germline CDR1 and CDR2: SEHNR and FQNEAQ (reference sequence). CDR3 in amino acids: CASSSPGRY.

This clonotype has just a few counts. The V and J genes are TRBV27 and TRBJ2-5; 7 bases align to TRBD1. Trimming cost V 5 bases and J 5 bases; bases outside gene matches: 8. The CDR3 contains 14 residues. Germline CDR1 and CDR2: MNHEY and SMNVEV (reference sequence). CDR3 coding DNA: TGTGCCAGCAGTATTGACAGGGTAGGGGAGACCCAGTACTTC. Residues: CASSIDRVGETQYF.

The rearrangement joins TRBV19 to TRBJ1-4; the D is unclear. The V and J ends lost 3 bases and 8 bases respectively, with 19 bases between them. Germline loops: CDR1 LNHDA, CDR2 SQIVND (reference sequence). This CDR3 is built from 16 residues. Here the CDR3 reads CASSMRGLAAGEKLFF. For the CDR3, the DNA is TGTGCCAGTAGTATGCGTGGGCTAGCGGCGGGAGAAAAACTGTTTTTT.

This clonotype was seen a few times. This chain connects TRBV7-8 to TRBJ1-1, with TRBD1 matching 10 bases. With V trimmed by 3 bases and J by 2 bases, 12 bases remained unmatched. In germline, CDR1 is SGHVS, CDR2 FQNEAQ. There are 18 residues in the CDR3. The chain's CDR3 is CASSFSRDRGQLNTEAFF. The CDR3 nucleotides read TGTGCCAGCAGCTTTTCCCGGGACAGGGGCCAGTTAAACACTGAAGCTTTCTTT.

The CDR3 nucleotides are TGTGCCAGTAGGCTCGGCCAGGGGGGCTACGAGCAGTACTTC. It codes for CASRLGQGGYEQYF. The chain is built from TRBV19 and TRBJ2-7; D is possibly TRBD1 (7 bases). V lost 6 bases, J lost 3 bases, and 15 bases lay in between. In germline, CDR1 is LNHDA, CDR2 SQIVND (reference sequence). There are 14 residues in the CDR3.

This clonotype was recorded once. The V and J genes are TRBV29-1 and TRBJ2-7, with 10 positions matching TRBD1. This CDR3 has 13 residues. Per the germline V gene, CDR1 is SQVTM and CDR2 is ANQGSEA. The DNA of the CDR3 is TGCAGTCTCCCGGGACAGGGGTCCTACGAGCAGTACTTC. Translated: CSLPGQGSYEQYF.

This clonotype has only a few counts. V gene TRBV5-4 combines with J gene TRBJ2-7; no firm D call. Between the trimmed V and J ends, which lost 4 bases and 5 bases, there was a span of 22 bases. Germline loops: CDR1 SGHNT, CDR2 YYREEE (reference sequence). The CDR3 length is 16 residues. The chain's CDR3 is CASSPATQSPPDEQYF. The CDR3 nucleotides are TGTGCCAGCAGCCCGGCGACGCAATCACCACCGGACGAGCAGTACTTC.

Remarks on this clonotype: With a much larger clone just one base away, this may be a read error. The chain is built from TRBV7-3 and TRBJ2-5; D perhaps matches TRBD1 (5 bases). Germline loops: CDR1 SGHTA, CDR2 FQGTGA. The CDR3 runs to 15 residues. V was pared by 2 bases and J by 6 bases, with 16 bases between. The CDR3 region is CASSLGLLGQKTQYF. The DNA for the CDR3 is TGTGCCAGCAGCTTAGGCCTATTGGGGCAAAAGACCCAGTACTTC. Variable domain in full (rest from reference TRBV7-3 and TRBJ2-5): GAGVSQTPSNKVTEKGKYVELRCDPISGHTALYWYRQSLGQGPEFLIYFQGTGAADDSGLPNDRFFAVRPEGSVSTLKIQRTERGDSAVYLCASSLGLLGQKTQYFGPGTRLLVL.

The chain couples TRBV2 to TRBJ2-5; possibly TRBD1 for D (6 bases). The CDR3 contains 13 residues. Germline lookup yields CDR1 SNHLY and CDR2 FYNNEI. Trimming took 7 bases from V and 5 from J, leaving 14 bases between them. For the CDR3, the DNA is TGTGCCAGCACACTGATAAGGGGGGAGACCCAGTACTTC. It translates to CASTLIRGETQYF.

The chain uses TRBV29-1 and TRBJ2-6, with D unresolved. Trimming removed 8 bases at V and 4 bases at J, with 15 bases between. Germline V gives CDR1 SQVTM, CDR2 ANQGSEA. The length of the CDR3 is 14 residues. The CDR3 reads CSSYEGSGANVLTF. The CDR3 nucleotides are TGCAGCAGTTACGAAGGGTCAGGGGCCAACGTCCTGACTTTC.

Of note for this clonotype: This may come from a read error, since a much larger clone is one base off. The chain employs TRBV19 and TRBJ1-5; tentative D call: TRBD1 (5 bases). CDR1 and CDR2 from the germline V gene are LNHDA and SQIVND (reference sequence). The CDR3 is 14 residues long. CDR3 DNA: TGTGCCGGTAGCCGGGACGGGACCAATCAGCCCCAGCATTTT. Translated, it gives CAGSRDGTNQPQHF.

The rearrangement uses TRBV6-6 and TRBJ2-7, with 10 bases lining up with TRBD1. The CDR3 runs to 14 residues. Looked up from germline, CDR1 is MNHNY and CDR2 is SVGAGI (reference sequence). With 6 bases clipped from V and 3 bases from J, the junction kept 5 bases outside the gene matches. For the CDR3, the DNA is TGTGCCAGCAGAGGACAGGGGGTCCTCTACGAGCAGTACTTC. Translation: CASRGQGVLYEQYF.

The sample holds a few counts of this clonotype. The rearrangement uses TRBV19 and TRBJ1-5; D remains unclear. CDR3 length: 15 residues. Germline lookup yields CDR1 LNHDA and CDR2 SQIVND (reference sequence). Deletions cut 0 bases from V and 4 bases from J, with 10 bases between. CDR3 protein: CASSIDHLGNQPQHF. CDR3 DNA: TGTGCCAGTAGTATAGATCACTTGGGAAATCAGCCCCAGCATTTT.

There are many counts of this clonotype. The rearrangement joins TRBV15 to TRBJ2-2; TRBD2 matches at 8 bases. The CDR3 is 14 amino acids. V dropped 11 bases and J dropped 1; count of bases not matched to a gene: 6. In germline, CDR1 is LNHNV, CDR2 YYDKDF (reference sequence). In DNA, the CDR3 is TGTGCCTCAAGACTAGCGTGGAACACCGGGGAGCTGTTTTTT. It specifies CASRLAWNTGELFF.

The chain links TRBV7-9 to TRBJ1-3, with 9 bases fitting TRBD1. The CDR3 is 16 amino acids. Germline CDR1 SEHNR, CDR2 FQNEAQ (reference sequence). J was trimmed by 3 bases and V by 5 bases; bases with no gene match: 8. The chain's CDR3 is CASSNTRDRDGNTIYF. The CDR3 DNA is TGTGCCAGCAGCAACACCCGGGACAGGGATGGAAACACCATATATTTT.

There are a few counts of this clonotype. The gene calls are TRBV7-9 and TRBJ2-7; a weak D match, TRBD2 (6 bases). This CDR3 has 14 amino acids. In germline, CDR1 is SEHNR, CDR2 FQNEAQ (reference sequence). Between the trimmed V and J ends, which lost 4 bases and 1 base, there was a span of 11 bases. Here the CDR3 DNA reads TGTGCCAGCAGCTCCGGGACTCCGTCCTACGAGCAGTACTTC. It yields the protein CASSSGTPSYEQYF.

At least ten counts were recorded for this clonotype. The chain employs TRBV19 and TRBJ2-2; D gene uncertain. The CDR3 loop spans 14 amino acids. The V end lost 4 bases, the J end lost 9 bases, and 15 bases lay between the germline ends. Germline CDR1 reads LNHDA; CDR2 reads SQIVND (reference sequence). This CDR3 reads CASSTPIGDRELFF. Written as DNA, the CDR3 is TGTGCCAGTAGTACACCCATTGGGGATCGGGAGCTGTTTTTT.